These 27 T cell receptor beta chains were sequenced from one sample in a study of T cell clones after liver transplantation (dated by TCRdb to the late 2010s). Libraries were made using the immunoSEQ multiplex PCR assay. TCRdb mirrors the immuneACCESS table, restricted to in-frame sequences. Some clones are absent from its copies; in checked studies, under half trace to an unresolved V gene, and the reason for the others is unknown. In all, the sample holds 93,000 or so clones, and about 88% of those were seen once. Jointly, the top ten make up 2.5% to 3% of the sample. This specimen consisted of CD4+ T cells from blood, obtained approximately 50 months after liver transplant. Source of these receptors: a human patient who received a liver transplant. In transplant recipients, some T cells may be of donor rather than host origin.

The chain links TRBV27 to TRBJ2-5, with a weak D call TRBD1 (6 bases). With 7 bases removed from V and 4 bases from J, the gap between germline ends came to 19 bases. Germline CDR1 reads MNHEY; CDR2 reads SMNVEV (reference sequence). The CDR3 runs 15 residues. This chain's CDR3 is CASKMDSRRVETQYF. CDR3 DNA sequence: TGTGCCAGCAAGATGGACAGCCGACGGGTAGAGACCCAGTACTTC.

This CDR3 reads CASSLDRATNEKLFF. CDR3 DNA: TGTGCCAGCTCCCTGGACCGTGCAACTAATGAAAAACTGTTTTTT. The V gene is TRBV6-1, the J gene TRBJ1-4; D is ambiguous. Germline V gives CDR1 MNHNS, CDR2 SASEGT. Trimming pared 8 bases from V and 0 bases from J, leaving 13 bases between. CDR3 length: 15 residues.

The rearrangement uses TRBV7-8 and TRBJ2-7, with 12 bases identical to TRBD2. Trimming took 6 bases from V and 2 from J; bases not matched to a gene: 2. CDR1 and CDR2 (germline): SGHVS, FQNEAQ. The CDR3 length is 14 residues. The CDR3 nucleotides are TGTGCCAGCAGTCGGACTAGCGGGGCCTACGAGCAGTACTTC. It yields the protein CASSRTSGAYEQYF.

The chain joins TRBV5-1 to TRBJ1-2; no clear D. V lost 0 bases, J lost 12 bases, and 12 bases lay in between. This CDR3 spans 12 amino acids. Germline loops: CDR1 SGHRS, CDR2 YFSETQ. The CDR3 is CASSLVAGQDTF. DNA of the CDR3: TGCGCCAGCAGCTTGGTTGCAGGTCAGGACACCTTC.

The genes are TRBV18 and TRBJ1-6, with D unresolved. CDR1 and CDR2 (germline): KGHSH, LQKENI. Trimming pared 2 bases from V and 6 bases from J, leaving 8 bases between. The CDR3 loop spans 14 amino acids. CDR3 sequence (DNA): TGTGCCAGCTCACCAGGGGTGGGTAATTCACCCCTCCACTTT. Encoded protein: CASSPGVGNSPLHF. Complete variable domain (other parts from reference TRBV18 and TRBJ1-6): NAGVMQNPRHLVRRRGQEARLRCSPMKGHSHVYWYRQLPEEGLKFMVYLQKENIIDESGMPKERFSAEFPKEGPSILRIQQVVRGDSAAYFCASSPGVGNSPLHFGNGTRLTVT.

The V gene is TRBV11-3, the J gene TRBJ2-2; perhaps TRBD1 as D (6 bases). V lost 1 base and J lost 13, with 13 bases in between. The CDR3 totals 13 residues. CDR1 and CDR2 from the germline V gene are SGHNT and YENEEA. CDR3 in amino acids: CASSLVGAMGLFF. CDR3 nucleotide sequence: TGTGCCAGCAGCTTAGTGGGGGCCATGGGGCTGTTTTTT.

J is TRBJ2-1 and V is TRBV19; 12 nucleotides agree with TRBD2. After removal of 5 bases from V and 5 bases from J, the junction contained 4 bases not matched to a gene. The CDR3 loop spans 15 amino acids. The V gene's germline CDR1 is LNHDA and CDR2 SQIVND (reference sequence). CDR3 protein: CASSQLAGGDNEQFF. In nucleotides, the CDR3 is TGTGCCAGTAGTCAACTAGCGGGGGGCGACAATGAGCAGTTCTTC.

A remark on this clone: It is likely a read error, because the conserved phenylalanine at the end of the CDR3 is missing. The DNA is left out, because the CDR3 cannot be placed on it with certainty; the CDR3 is given as TCRdb lists it. V is TRBV6-5 and J is TRBJ2-7; no check of the table's D call, TRBD1, against the DNA was made. Germline assignment: CDR1 MNHEY and CDR2 SVGAGI. From its first to its last residue, the CDR3 has 11 amino acids. The CDR3 is CASSYSTGISG.

In DNA form, the CDR3 reads TGTGCCAGCAGCTTAGTAGGGGGCAGTCTTTTAGGGGAAAAACTGTTTTTT. It yields the protein CASSLVGGSLLGEKLFF. The chain employs TRBV7-2 and TRBJ1-4, with 7 bases that match TRBD1. J was trimmed by 8 bases and V by 1 base; bases with no gene match: 13. Germline loops: CDR1 SGHTA, CDR2 FQGNSA. CDR3 length: 17 residues.

This chain uses TRBV20-1 with TRBJ1-3, with no clear D. V lost 7 bases to trimming and J lost 3 bases, with 7 bases between them. This CDR3 contains 11 residues. In germline, CDR1 is DFQATT, CDR2 SNEGSKA (reference sequence). The CDR3 nucleotides are TGCAGTGTAAAGGGTGGAAACACCATATATTTT. Its protein is CSVKGGNTIYF.

The V gene is TRBV7-9, the J gene TRBJ2-3, with D maybe TRBD2 (6 bases). The V end lost 5 bases, the J end lost 4 bases, and 10 bases lay between the germline ends. The CDR3 sequence is 13 residues long. Germline V gives CDR1 SEHNR, CDR2 FQNEAQ (reference sequence). The CDR3: CASSPSGADTQYF. In DNA form, the CDR3 reads TGTGCCAGCAGCCCCTCGGGGGCAGATACGCAGTATTTT.

This CDR3 reads CASRDNSIARGGELFF. CDR3 coding DNA: TGTGCCAGCAGAGATAACTCTATCGCGAGGGGCGGGGAGCTGTTTTTT. The V gene is TRBV2, the J gene TRBJ2-2; D may correspond to TRBD1 or TRBD2 (5 bases each). Trimming removed 6 bases at V and 7 bases at J, with 21 bases between. Germline V lookup: CDR1 SNHLY, CDR2 FYNNEI. The CDR3 has 16 amino acids. The variable domain in full, with the rest retrieved from reference TRBV2 and TRBJ2-2, is EPEVTQTPSHQVTQMGQEVILRCVPISNHLYFYWYRQILGQKVEFLVSFYNNEISEKSEIFDDQFSVERPDGSNFTLKIRSTKLEDSAMYFCASRDNSIARGGELFFGEGSRLTVL.

The CDR3 nucleotides read TGTGCCAGCAGCTTGGGGCAGCGTAGCTATGGCTACACCTTC. It encodes CASSLGQRSYGYTF. V gene TRBV7-2 combines with J gene TRBJ1-2; TRBD1 is a possible D gene (5 bases). Trimming pared 3 bases from V and 4 bases from J, leaving 12 bases between. The germline V gene has CDR1 SGHTA and CDR2 FQGNSA. This CDR3 spans 14 amino acids. Looking up the rest from reference TRBV7-2 and TRBJ1-2 gives the full variable domain: GAGVSQSPSNKVTEKGKDVELRCDPISGHTALYWYRQSLGQGLEFLIYFQGNSAPDKSGLPSDRFSAERTGGSVSTLTIQRTQQEDSAVYLCASSLGQRSYGYTFGSGTRLTVV.

V is TRBV18 and J is TRBJ2-7; D is possibly TRBD1 (7 bases). Germline lookup yields CDR1 KGHSH and CDR2 LQKENI. The CDR3 extends over 11 amino acids. The germline V and J ends were trimmed by 6 bases and 7 bases, with 10 bases remaining between them. CDR3 in amino acids: CASSSGGEQYF. The DNA of the CDR3 is TGTGCCAGCTCGTCAGGGGGGGAGCAGTACTTC.

The J gene is TRBJ1-2, the V gene TRBV28; D is ambiguous. Looked up from germline, CDR1 is MDHEN and CDR2 is SYDVKM. The length of the CDR3 is 14 residues. Deletions cut 7 bases from V and 4 bases from J, with 16 bases between. Here the CDR3 reads CASISLGEGYGYTF. CDR3 sequence (DNA): TGTGCCAGCATATCCCTGGGTGAGGGCTATGGCTACACCTTC.

V usage is TRBV28 and J usage is TRBJ1-2, with D hard to call. The V end was cut by 7 bases, the J end by 5 bases, with 11 bases between. Germline CDR1 and CDR2: MDHEN and SYDVKM. There are 12 residues in the CDR3. The CDR3 sequence is CASTQDRYGYTF. CDR3 coding DNA: TGTGCCAGCACTCAAGACCGATATGGCTACACCTTC.

This sequence joins TRBV4-1 and TRBJ1-6; D possibly corresponds to TRBD1 (5 bases). V lost 2 bases and J lost 8, with 22 bases in between. Germline loops: CDR1 MGHRA, CDR2 YSYEKL. The CDR3 sequence is 18 residues long. The chain's CDR3 is CASSQPFRPSGVDSPLHF. DNA for the CDR3: TGCGCCAGCAGCCAACCATTCAGGCCCTCGGGGGTGGATTCACCCCTCCACTTT.

This clone was recorded once. The chain carries TRBV6-1 and TRBJ2-2, with D possibly being TRBD2 (6 bases). Germline V gene sequence: CDR1 MNHNS, CDR2 SASEGT. V was clipped by 4 bases and J by 7 bases, with 22 bases between them. This CDR3 contains 17 residues. This CDR3 is CASSVGSGAIQGGELFF. In DNA form, the CDR3 reads TGTGCCAGCAGTGTAGGGTCGGGAGCCATTCAGGGCGGGGAGCTGTTTTTT.

Written as DNA, the CDR3 is TGCGCCAGCAGCCGTGAGCGGATGGATACGCAGTATTTT. It encodes CASSRERMDTQYF. This chain joins TRBV5-1 and TRBJ2-3; a weak D match, TRBD2 (5 bases). Germline CDR1 is SGHRS and CDR2 is YFSETQ. V was trimmed by 4 bases and J by 6 bases, leaving 12 bases between them. The CDR3 sequence is 13 residues long.

As regards this clone: The junction departs from germline at one end; a sequencing error may be responsible. This chain joins TRBV19 and TRBJ2-1, with 11 nucleotides matching TRBD2. The CDR3 totals 15 residues. Per germline, CDR1 LNHDA and CDR2 SQIVND (reference sequence). The DNA of the CDR3 is TGTGCCAGTACTATAGCGGGAGGGCCGGGGAATGAGCAGTTCTTC. It encodes CASTIAGGPGNEQFF.

This chain uses TRBV6-5 with TRBJ1-3, with TRBD1 matching over 7 bases. Trimming cost V 2 bases and J 2 bases; bases outside gene matches: 6. The V gene's germline CDR1 is MNHEY and CDR2 SVGAGI. CDR3 length equals 16 residues. CDR3 region: CASSYGGTAPGNTIYF. In DNA form, the CDR3 reads TGTGCCAGCAGTTACGGGGGGACAGCTCCTGGAAACACCATATATTTT.

The count of this clone is one. The rearrangement links TRBV19 to TRBJ2-5; 7 nucleotides match TRBD1. The trim removed 6 bases at V and 2 bases at J, leaving 6 bases unmatched. The CDR3 has 14 residues. CDR1 is LNHDA, CDR2 SQIVND, per germline (reference sequence). CDR3 bases: TGTGCCAGTAGCCCGGGACAGCTTCAAGAGACCCAGTACTTC. Protein sequence: CASSPGQLQETQYF.

The chain links TRBV4-1 to TRBJ2-2, with 7 bases fitting TRBD1. Germline CDR1 reads MGHRA; CDR2 reads YSYEKL. CDR3 size: 14 residues. Trimming took 6 bases from V and 1 from J; bases not matched to a gene: 2. The CDR3 is CASRRTGNTGELFF. The CDR3 bases are TGCGCCAGCAGGAGGACAGGGAACACCGGGGAGCTGTTTTTT.

This chain links TRBV5-4 with TRBJ2-1; D not resolved. The CDR3 totals 12 residues. Germline loops: CDR1 SGHNT, CDR2 YYREEE (reference sequence). The V and J ends lost 2 bases and 2 bases respectively, with 2 bases between them. The CDR3 region is CASSLPYNEQFF. The CDR3 DNA reads as TGTGCCAGCAGCTTACCCTACAATGAGCAGTTCTTC.

V gene TRBV2 combines with J gene TRBJ2-3; 10 bases line up with TRBD2. Unmatched junction bases numbered 9, after V lost 5 bases and J lost 4 bases. This CDR3 contains 16 residues. CDR1 and CDR2 (germline): SNHLY, FYNNEI. CDR3 amino acids: CASSSPGLASPDTQYF. The DNA for the CDR3 is TGTGCCAGCAGTTCTCCGGGACTAGCGTCCCCAGATACGCAGTATTTT.

The gene calls are TRBV28 and TRBJ2-7; 14 positions agree with TRBD2. Trimming took 5 bases from V and 7 from J; bases not matched to a gene: 7. This CDR3 contains 15 residues. Germline V gives CDR1 MDHEN, CDR2 SYDVKM. The CDR3 DNA is TGTGCCAGCAGTCTCGGGACTAGCGGGAGAAGGGAGCAGTACTTC. This translates into CASSLGTSGRREQYF.

This sequence joins TRBV29-1 and TRBJ2-7; TRBD2 agrees at 13 bases. After removal of 4 bases from V and 3 bases from J, the junction contained 0 bases not matched to a gene. In germline, CDR1 is SQVTM, CDR2 ANQGSEA. The CDR3 has 13 amino acids. DNA for the CDR3: TGCAGCGTTGGACTAGCGGGAGGCTACGAGCAGTACTTC. Translated: CSVGLAGGYEQYF.